This note documents a single TCR beta chain sequence. The CDR3 loop spans 14 amino acids. Trimming shortened V by 4 bases and J by 2 bases, and 10 bases separated the two germline ends. Germline V gene sequence: CDR1 LGHNA, CDR2 YSLEER. These data come from a study of T cells after somatic rescue of genetic block. The assay was immunoSEQ multiplex PCR, and TCRdb's table has in-frame clones only and misses some. The sample has about 67,000 clones; around 90% are singletons. Specimen: peripheral blood mononuclear cells (PBMCs). The chain joins TRBV4-3 to TRBJ2-3, with a possible D match to TRBD2 (6 bases). The origin of this receptor is a man aged 40-49 years. The DNA for the CDR3 is TGCGCCAGCAGCCTGGGACTCCCCACAGATACGCAGTATTTT. Translated: CASSLGLPTDTQYF.